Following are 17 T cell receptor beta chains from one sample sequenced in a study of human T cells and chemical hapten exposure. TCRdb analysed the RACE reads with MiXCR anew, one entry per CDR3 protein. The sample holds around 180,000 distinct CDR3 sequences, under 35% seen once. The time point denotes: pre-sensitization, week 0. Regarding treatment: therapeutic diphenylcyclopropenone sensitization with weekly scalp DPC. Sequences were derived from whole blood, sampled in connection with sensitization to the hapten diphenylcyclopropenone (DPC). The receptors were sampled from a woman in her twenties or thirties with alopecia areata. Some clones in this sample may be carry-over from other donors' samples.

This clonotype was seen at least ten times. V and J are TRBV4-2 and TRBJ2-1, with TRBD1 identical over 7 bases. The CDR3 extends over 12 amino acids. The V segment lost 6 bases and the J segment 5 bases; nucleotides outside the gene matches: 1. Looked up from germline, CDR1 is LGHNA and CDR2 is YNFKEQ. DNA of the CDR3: TGTGCCAGCAGAGGGACAGACAATGAGCAGTTCTTC. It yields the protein CASRGTDNEQFF.

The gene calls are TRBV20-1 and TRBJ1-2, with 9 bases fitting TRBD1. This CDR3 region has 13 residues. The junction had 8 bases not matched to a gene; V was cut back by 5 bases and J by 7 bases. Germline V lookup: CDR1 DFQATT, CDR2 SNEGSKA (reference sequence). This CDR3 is CSAGAGTGSGYTF. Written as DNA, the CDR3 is TGCAGTGCTGGAGCCGGGACAGGGTCTGGCTACACCTTC.

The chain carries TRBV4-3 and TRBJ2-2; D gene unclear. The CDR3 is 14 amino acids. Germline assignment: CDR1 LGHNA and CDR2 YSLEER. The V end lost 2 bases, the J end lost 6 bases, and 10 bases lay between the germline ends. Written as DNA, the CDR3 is TGCGCCAGCAGCCAAAGGGATCTCCCCGGGGAGCTGTTTTTT. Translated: CASSQRDLPGELFF.

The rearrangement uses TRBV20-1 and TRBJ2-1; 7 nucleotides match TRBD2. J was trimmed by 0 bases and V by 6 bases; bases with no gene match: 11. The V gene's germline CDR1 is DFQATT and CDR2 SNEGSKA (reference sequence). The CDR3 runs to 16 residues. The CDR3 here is CSAPRLAHSSYNEQFF. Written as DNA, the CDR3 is TGCAGTGCCCCCCGACTAGCACACAGCTCCTACAATGAGCAGTTCTTC.

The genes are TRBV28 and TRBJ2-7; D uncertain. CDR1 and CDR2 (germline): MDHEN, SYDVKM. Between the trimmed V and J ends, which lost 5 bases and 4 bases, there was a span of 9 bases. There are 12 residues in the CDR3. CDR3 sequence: CASSQINYEQYF. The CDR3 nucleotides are TGTGCCAGCAGTCAAATCAATTACGAGCAGTACTTC.

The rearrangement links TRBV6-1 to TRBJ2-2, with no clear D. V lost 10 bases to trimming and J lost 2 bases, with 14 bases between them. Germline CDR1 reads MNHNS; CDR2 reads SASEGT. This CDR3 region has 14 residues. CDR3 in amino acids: CATRKDGNTGELFF. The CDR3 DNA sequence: TGTGCCACTAGAAAGGACGGAAACACCGGGGAGCTGTTTTTT.

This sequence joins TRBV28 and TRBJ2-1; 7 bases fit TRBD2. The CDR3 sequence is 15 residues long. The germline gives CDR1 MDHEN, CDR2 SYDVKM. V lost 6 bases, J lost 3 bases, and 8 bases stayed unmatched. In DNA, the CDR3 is TGTGCCAGCAGCCCTGTGGGGGGGTACTACAATGAGCAGTTCTTC. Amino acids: CASSPVGGYYNEQFF. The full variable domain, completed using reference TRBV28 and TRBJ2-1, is DVKVTQSSRYLVKRTGEKVFLECVQDMDHENMFWYRQDPGLGLRLIYFSYDVKMKEKGDIPEGYSVSREKKERFSLILESASTNQTSMYLCASSPVGGYYNEQFFGPGTRLTVL.

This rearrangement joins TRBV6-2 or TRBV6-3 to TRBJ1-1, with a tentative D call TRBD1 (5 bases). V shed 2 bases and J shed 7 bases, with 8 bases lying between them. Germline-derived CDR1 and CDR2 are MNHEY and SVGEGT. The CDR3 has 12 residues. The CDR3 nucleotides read TGTGCCAGCAGTTACCGACAGCGTGAAGCTTTCTTT. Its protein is CASSYRQREAFF.

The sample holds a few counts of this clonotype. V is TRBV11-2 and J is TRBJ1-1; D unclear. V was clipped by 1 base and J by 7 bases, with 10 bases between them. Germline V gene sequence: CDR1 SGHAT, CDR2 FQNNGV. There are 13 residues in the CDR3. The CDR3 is CASSLVVGFEAFF. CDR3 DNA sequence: TGTGCCAGCAGCTTAGTAGTTGGGTTTGAAGCTTTCTTT.

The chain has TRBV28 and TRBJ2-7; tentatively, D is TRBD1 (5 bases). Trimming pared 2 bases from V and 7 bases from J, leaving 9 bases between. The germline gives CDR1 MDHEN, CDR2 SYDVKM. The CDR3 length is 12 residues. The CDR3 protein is CASSLKGYEQYF. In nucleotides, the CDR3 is TGTGCCAGCAGTTTAAAGGGGTATGAGCAGTACTTC. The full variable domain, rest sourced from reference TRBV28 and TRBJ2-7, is DVKVTQSSRYLVKRTGEKVFLECVQDMDHENMFWYRQDPGLGLRLIYFSYDVKMKEKGDIPEGYSVSREKKERFSLILESASTNQTSMYLCASSLKGYEQYFGPGTRLTVT.

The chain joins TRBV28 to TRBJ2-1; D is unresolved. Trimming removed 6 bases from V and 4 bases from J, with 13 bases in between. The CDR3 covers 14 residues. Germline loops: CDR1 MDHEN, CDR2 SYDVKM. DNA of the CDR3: TGTGCCAGCAGGTTGCCTGGCAGTTACAATGAGCAGTTCTTC. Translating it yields CASRLPGSYNEQFF.

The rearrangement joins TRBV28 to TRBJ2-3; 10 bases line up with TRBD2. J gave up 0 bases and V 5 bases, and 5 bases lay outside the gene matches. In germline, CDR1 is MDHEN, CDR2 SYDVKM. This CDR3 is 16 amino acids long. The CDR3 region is CASSLSGGESTDTQYF. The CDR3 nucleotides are TGTGCCAGCAGTCTGAGCGGGGGGGAAAGCACAGATACGCAGTATTTT.

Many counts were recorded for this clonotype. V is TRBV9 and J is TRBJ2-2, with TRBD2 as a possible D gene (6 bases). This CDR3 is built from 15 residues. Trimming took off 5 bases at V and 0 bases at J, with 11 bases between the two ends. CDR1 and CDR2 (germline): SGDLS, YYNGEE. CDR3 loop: CASRSGLANTGELFF. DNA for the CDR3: TGTGCCAGCAGATCGGGACTTGCGAACACCGGGGAGCTGTTTTTT.

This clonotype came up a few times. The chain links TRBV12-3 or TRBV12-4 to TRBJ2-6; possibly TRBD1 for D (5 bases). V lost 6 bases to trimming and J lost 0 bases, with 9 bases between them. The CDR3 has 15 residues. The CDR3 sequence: CASSYRGSGANVLTF. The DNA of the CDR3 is TGTGCCAGCAGCTATAGGGGCTCTGGGGCCAACGTCCTGACTTTC.

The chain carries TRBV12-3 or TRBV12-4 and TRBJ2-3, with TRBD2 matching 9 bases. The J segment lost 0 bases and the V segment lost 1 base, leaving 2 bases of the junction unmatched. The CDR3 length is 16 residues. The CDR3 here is CASSLGLAASTDTQYF. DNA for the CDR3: TGTGCCAGCAGTTTAGGACTAGCGGCTAGCACAGATACGCAGTATTTT.

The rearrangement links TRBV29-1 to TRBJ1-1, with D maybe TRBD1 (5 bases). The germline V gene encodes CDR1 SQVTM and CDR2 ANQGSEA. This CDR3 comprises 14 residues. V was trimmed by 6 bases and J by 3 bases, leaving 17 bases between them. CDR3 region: CSVGGMGWYTEAFF. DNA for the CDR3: TGCAGCGTCGGGGGTATGGGTTGGTACACTGAAGCTTTCTTT.

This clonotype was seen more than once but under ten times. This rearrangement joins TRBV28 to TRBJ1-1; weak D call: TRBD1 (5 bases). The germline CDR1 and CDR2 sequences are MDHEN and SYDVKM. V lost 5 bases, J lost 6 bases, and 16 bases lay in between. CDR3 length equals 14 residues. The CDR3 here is CASSRWGGIAEAFF. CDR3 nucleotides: TGTGCCAGCAGTCGATGGGGGGGTATAGCTGAAGCTTTCTTT. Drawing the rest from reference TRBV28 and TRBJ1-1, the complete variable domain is DVKVTQSSRYLVKRTGEKVFLECVQDMDHENMFWYRQDPGLGLRLIYFSYDVKMKEKGDIPEGYSVSREKKERFSLILESASTNQTSMYLCASSRWGGIAEAFFGQGTRLTVV.